The TCR beta chain under discussion was sequenced for a study of cytomegalovirus exposure and HLA in healthy donors. To note about this clone: No antigen is known for it.

This CDR3 has 15 amino acids. The germline V gene has CDR1 MNHEY and CDR2 SVGAGI. The junction had 7 bases not matched to a gene; V was cut back by 5 bases and J by 4 bases. Only in-frame clones appear in the TCRdb table, and some are missing; sequencing was by immunoSEQ multiplex PCR. The repertoire holds about 360,000 clones, with about nine tenths as singletons. Study-level points and caveats: Cytomegalovirus-associated status was assigned to more than 150 TCR beta chains. Specific recognition of CMV antigens was confirmed in vitro for three chains (all CMV-associated).

This clonotype originated in a young woman in good health and CMV-seronegative. The sample was PBMCs. The chain joins TRBV6-5 to TRBJ2-7; 11 bases are shared with TRBD2. The chain's CDR3 is CASSVSGTSGYEQYF. The CDR3 DNA reads as TGTGCCAGCAGTGTCTCCGGGACTAGCGGATACGAGCAGTACTTC.